The 2 T cell receptor beta chains reported below all come from one sample, sequenced in a study of blood T cells in healthy people across ages. Primed by a sample-barcoded 5' primer and a J-beta primer mix, a second PCR proceeded for roughly 6 to 12 cycles. TCRdb fed the 5' RACE reads into MiXCR, producing one record per CDR3 protein. Among 800,000 to 950,000 distinct CDR3 sequences, 40% to 60% were seen once, and the ten largest hold roughly an eighth. The sample consisted of blood. The source of these receptors is a man aged 25 to 45 in good health.

This clonotype appeared a few times. The rearrangement links TRBV16 to TRBJ1-1; D ambiguous. CDR3 length: 11 amino acids. The germline V and J ends were trimmed by 3 bases and 8 bases, with 7 bases remaining between them. CDR1 KGHSY and CDR2 FQNENV come from the germline V gene. The CDR3 loop reads CASSHQREAFF. The CDR3 bases are TGTGCCAGCAGCCATCAGCGGGAAGCTTTCTTT.

In its sample, this clonotype was seen a few times. This chain uses TRBV12-3 or TRBV12-4 with TRBJ1-2, with D unclear. The CDR3 consists of 11 residues. V lost 8 bases, J lost 7 bases, and 11 bases lay in between. The CDR3: CASAETRGYTF. In DNA, the CDR3 is TGTGCCAGCGCCGAAACGCGTGGCTACACCTTC.